Listed below are T cell receptor beta chains from one sample, sequenced in a study of blood T cells in healthy people across ages. TCRdb recomputed calls from the 5' RACE reads with MiXCR, one row per CDR3 protein. Of over a million distinct CDR3 sequences listed, roughly 59% are singletons. Sequencing used blood. The origin of the receptors is a man between 18 and 35 years old in good health. CDR3s include the opening cysteine and the closing phenylalanine or tryptophan. Fields, in order: V gene, CDR3 protein.

TRBV6-5,CATWGTAGSGANVLTF
TRBV12-3/TRBV12-4,CASSLTDGETQYF
TRBV2,CASSVTGSQTYEQYF
TRBV5-1,CASSLETPRYNEQFF
TRBV15,CATSRVWGETSGLYNEQFF
TRBV4-1,CASSQGPGQGEQPQHF
TRBV7-2,CASSLALPGFASYNEQFF
TRBV6-5,CASSYYSSGTGYGYTF
TRBV24-1,CATSDSPAHEQYF
TRBV27,CATSTGVTQYF
TRBV20-1,CSATGSEETQYF
TRBV25-1,CASNAFGTYSTDTQYF
TRBV10-3,CAISENTYNEQFF
TRBV18,CASSPHGSTDTQYF
TRBV12-3/TRBV12-4,CASSFSGRAEWEQFF
TRBV28,CASSFFTRLADSLEQYF
TRBV27,CASSLRELGGELFF
TRBV4-2,CASSPLLRPQETQYF
TRBV29-1,CSELGTGETQYF
TRBV29-1,CSVRRAGEAFF
TRBV27,CASSSTGMHEQYF
TRBV20-1,CSARLTGVGEQYF
TRBV5-1,CASSLVGTGGNEQFF
TRBV20-1,CSARDTQYF
TRBV27,CASSETGRSGYTF
TRBV7-2,CASSKLGPSSYEQYF
TRBV7-9,CASSEPLQETQYF
TRBV7-6,CASSLEIRTGTYEQYF
TRBV4-2,CASSQDGGTQYF
TRBV7-6,CASSLSGGANNEQFF
TRBV7-2,CASSLDPRGYEKLFF
TRBV3-1,CASSPSVASSGANVLTF
TRBV29-1,CAVGAYEQYF